A single sample gave rise to the 20 T cell receptor beta chains below, sequenced in a study of Ad26.COV2.S vaccination and SARS-CoV-2 variants. As to treatment: roughly 20 received Ad26.COV2.S at low or high dose, single or two shots; 5 received placebo; per-sample allocation not given. Sample collection was performed on day 63 after the first vaccine or placebo injection. Produced via immunoSEQ multiplex PCR; TCRdb's table is partial and in-frame only. The sample contains about 420,000 clones, approximately 87% of which appear only once. Specimen: peripheral blood, collected in a trial of Ad26.COV2.S vaccine versus placebo. Every receptor here comes from a person between 18 and 65 years old who received the Ad26.COV2.S COVID-19 vaccine or a placebo.

V gene TRBV4-3 combines with J gene TRBJ1-6; 7 bases line up with TRBD1. Per germline, CDR1 LGHNA and CDR2 YSLEER. The CDR3 consists of 17 residues. The V gene end was trimmed by 4 bases and the J gene end by 10 bases; junction bases not matched to a gene: 16. This CDR3 reads CASSRSLGLGGESPLHF. The CDR3 DNA sequence: TGCGCCAGCAGCCGGTCGTTAGGGTTAGGGGGCGAGTCACCCCTCCACTTT.

The chain has TRBV9 and TRBJ2-5, with TRBD1 matching over 8 bases. The V gene's germline CDR1 is SGDLS and CDR2 YYNGEE. V gave up 3 bases and J gave up 5 bases; unmatched junction bases: 9. The CDR3 runs to 15 residues. Written as DNA, the CDR3 is TGTGCCAGCAGCGCCCTGACAGGGGAAGGGGAGACCCAGTACTTC. As protein: CASSALTGEGETQYF.

The chain links TRBV7-2 to TRBJ2-2; no reliable D call. Trimming removed 0 bases at V and 8 bases at J, with 7 bases between. The CDR3 length is 13 residues. CDR1 and CDR2 (germline): SGHTA, FQGNSA. As DNA, the CDR3 is TGTGCCAGCAGCTTAGCGTCGGCGGGGGAGCTGTTTTTT. Translating it yields CASSLASAGELFF.

This clone was observed a few times. J is TRBJ2-3 and V is TRBV7-7, with 14 bases fitting TRBD2. Looked up from germline, CDR1 is SSHAT and CDR2 is FNYEAQ (reference sequence). The ends lost 6 bases at V and 4 bases at J; junction bases unmatched: 6. The CDR3 loop spans 16 amino acids. The CDR3 bases are TGTGCCAGCAGTCCCGGGACTAGCGGGGGAGCAGATACGCAGTATTTT. Translated, it gives CASSPGTSGGADTQYF.

The gene calls are TRBV6-5 and TRBJ1-2; 7 bases are shared with TRBD1. The CDR3 sequence is 14 residues long. Trimming at V came to 6 bases and at J to 4 bases, leaving 8 bases not matched to a gene. Germline-derived CDR1 and CDR2 are MNHEY and SVGAGI. Here the CDR3 reads CASSTPGQIYGYTF. CDR3 in DNA: TGTGCCAGCAGCACACCGGGACAGATCTATGGCTACACCTTC.

The genes are TRBV28 and TRBJ1-2; D not resolved. V lost 5 bases and J lost 1, with 14 bases in between. There are 15 residues in the CDR3. The germline CDR1 and CDR2 sequences are MDHEN and SYDVKM. CDR3 coding DNA: TGTGCCAGCAGTGTCCCCGGGAAAATTAACTATGGCTACACCTTC. Its translation: CASSVPGKINYGYTF.

This clone occurred a few times. The chain employs TRBV11-2 and TRBJ2-7; D might be TRBD1 (5 bases). Germline V gene sequence: CDR1 SGHAT, CDR2 FQNNGV. V dropped 0 bases and J dropped 3 bases, with 9 bases sitting between them. This CDR3 comprises 14 residues. The CDR3, as DNA: TGTGCCAGCAGCTTAGATCCACAGGTCTACGAGCAGTACTTC. It codes for CASSLDPQVYEQYF.

This sequence joins TRBV28 and TRBJ1-6, with D perhaps matching TRBD1 (6 bases). The CDR3 runs to 16 residues. V gave up 3 bases and J gave up 1 base, with 10 bases separating them. Looked up from germline, CDR1 is MDHEN and CDR2 is SYDVKM. The CDR3 bases are TGTGCCAGCAGTTTGCAGGGGCTTTCCTATAATTCACCCCTCCACTTT. It codes for CASSLQGLSYNSPLHF.

The chain links TRBV6-2 or TRBV6-3 to TRBJ1-4, with D hard to call. The V end lost 0 bases, the J end lost 4 bases, and 6 bases lay between the germline ends. Germline assignment: CDR1 MNHEY and CDR2 SVGEGT. This CDR3 has 14 amino acids. The CDR3 nucleotides are TGTGCCAGCAGTTACTCTGGGATTAATGAAAAACTGTTTTTT. Protein product: CASSYSGINEKLFF.

This clone was counted a single time. The same CDR3 also results from other DNA sequences found in this sample. The CDR3 DNA reads TGTGCCAGCAGCGAAAGGGGACAGGGTTGGACTGAAGCTTTCTTT. Amino acid sequence: CASSERGQGWTEAFF. V usage is TRBV9 and J usage is TRBJ1-1; TRBD1 agrees at 9 bases. This CDR3 spans 15 amino acids. The J segment lost 5 bases and the V segment lost 3 bases, leaving 8 bases of the junction unmatched. CDR1 is SGDLS, CDR2 YYNGEE, per germline.

This clone appeared a single time. The chain uses TRBV27 and TRBJ2-7; 10 bases are shared with TRBD2. CDR1 MNHEY and CDR2 SMNVEV come from the germline V gene (reference sequence). This CDR3 is built from 17 residues. J gave up 5 bases and V 3 bases, and 13 bases lay outside the gene matches. The CDR3 DNA follows: TGTGCCAGCAGTTTGGAAGGCGTACTAGCGGGGATAAACGAGCAGTACTTC. Its translation is CASSLEGVLAGINEQYF.

The chain joins TRBV18 to TRBJ2-3; 12 bases fit TRBD1. This CDR3 has 15 amino acids. The germline V gene encodes CDR1 KGHSH and CDR2 LQKENI. J gave up 5 bases and V 2 bases, and 2 bases lay outside the gene matches. The CDR3 DNA is TGTGCCAGCTCACCAAGGGACAGGGGGCGAGATACGCAGTATTTT. Its protein product is CASSPRDRGRDTQYF.

The chain carries TRBV4-3 and TRBJ2-3, with D hard to call. The CDR3 has 13 residues. Germline lookup yields CDR1 LGHNA and CDR2 YSLEER. V was trimmed by 0 bases and J by 4 bases, leaving 5 bases between them. The CDR3 sequence: CASSQDLSDTQYF. As DNA, the CDR3 is TGCGCCAGCAGCCAAGATCTCTCAGATACGCAGTATTTT.

A few counts support this clone. The chain has TRBV5-4 and TRBJ1-6; D may be TRBD1 (6 bases). The germline gives CDR1 SGHNT, CDR2 YYREEE (reference sequence). The length of the CDR3 is 14 residues. Trimming took off 2 bases at V and 4 bases at J, with 7 bases between the two ends. The CDR3 coding sequence is TGTGCCAGCAGCTTTCAGGGGTATAATTCACCCCTCCACTTT. Translating gives CASSFQGYNSPLHF.

V usage is TRBV18 and J usage is TRBJ2-5; D assignment may be TRBD1 or TRBD2 (5 bases each). Germline CDR1 is KGHSH and CDR2 is LQKENI. Trimming removed 6 bases at V and 0 bases at J, with 14 bases between. This CDR3 comprises 15 residues. Here the CDR3 reads CASSWDEGDQETQYF. CDR3 nucleotides: TGTGCCAGCTCTTGGGACGAGGGAGACCAAGAGACCCAGTACTTC.

The chain joins TRBV5-4 to TRBJ2-4; D remains ambiguous. This CDR3 spans 14 amino acids. CDR1 and CDR2 (germline): SGHNT, YYREEE (reference sequence). Trimming removed 0 bases from V and 6 bases from J, with 10 bases in between. The CDR3 protein is CASSLDRAANIQYF. The CDR3 DNA is TGTGCCAGCAGCTTGGACCGCGCCGCAAACATTCAGTACTTC.

The chain uses TRBV5-1 and TRBJ1-2; the D gene is possibly TRBD1 (5 bases). V was cut by 4 bases and J by 1 base, with 14 bases left in between. The CDR3 covers 15 residues. The germline V gene encodes CDR1 SGHRS and CDR2 YFSETQ. CDR3 nucleotides: TGCGCCAGCAGCGCGATTATGACAGATAACTATGGCTACACCTTC. Protein sequence: CASSAIMTDNYGYTF.

The rearrangement links TRBV6-2 or TRBV6-3 to TRBJ2-4, with 10 bases lining up with TRBD2. Germline V lookup: CDR1 MNHEY, CDR2 SVGEGT. The CDR3 spans 16 residues. V was pared by 5 bases and J by 0 bases, with 4 bases of the junction left unmatched. CDR3 nucleotide sequence: TGTGCCAGCAGTGATCTAGCGGGAGAAGCCAAAAACATTCAGTACTTC. The encoded protein is CASSDLAGEAKNIQYF.

CDR3 protein: CASSLVGGGAGEQYF. In DNA, the CDR3 is TGCGCCAGCAGCTTGGTAGGCGGGGGGGCTGGCGAGCAGTACTTC. The chain employs TRBV5-1 and TRBJ2-7, with 9 bases fitting TRBD2. The CDR3 runs 15 residues. The germline CDR1 and CDR2 sequences are SGHRS and YFSETQ. Unmatched junction bases numbered 7, after V lost 0 bases and J lost 6 bases.

The gene calls are TRBV14 and TRBJ2-7; tentative D call: TRBD1 (5 bases). Trimming shortened V by 4 bases and J by 2 bases, and 27 bases separated the two germline ends. CDR1 is SGHDN and CDR2 is FVKESK in the germline V gene. The CDR3 runs to 19 residues. The CDR3 reads CASSPGLIGRTALTYEQYF. CDR3 coding DNA: TGTGCCAGCAGCCCAGGGCTTATTGGGCGTACCGCATTAACCTACGAGCAGTACTTC.